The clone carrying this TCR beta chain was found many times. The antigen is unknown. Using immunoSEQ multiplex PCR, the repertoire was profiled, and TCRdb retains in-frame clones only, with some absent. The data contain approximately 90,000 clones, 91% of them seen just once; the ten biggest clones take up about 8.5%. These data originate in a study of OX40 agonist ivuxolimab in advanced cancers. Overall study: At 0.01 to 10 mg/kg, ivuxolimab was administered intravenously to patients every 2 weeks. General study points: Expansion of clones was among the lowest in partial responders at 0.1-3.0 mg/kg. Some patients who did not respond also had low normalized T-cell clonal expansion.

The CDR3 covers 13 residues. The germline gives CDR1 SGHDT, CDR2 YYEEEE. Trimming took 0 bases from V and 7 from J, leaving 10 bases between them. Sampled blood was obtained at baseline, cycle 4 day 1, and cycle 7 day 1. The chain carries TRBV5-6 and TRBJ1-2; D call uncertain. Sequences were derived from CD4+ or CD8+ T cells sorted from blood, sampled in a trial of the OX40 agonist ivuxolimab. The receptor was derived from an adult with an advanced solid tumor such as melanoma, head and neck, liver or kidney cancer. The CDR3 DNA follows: TGTGCCAGCAGCTTGGCCGTAGGATCTGGCTACACCTTC. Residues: CASSLAVGSGYTF.